These 32 T cell receptor beta chains came from one sample sequenced in a study of T cell responses to AZD1222 COVID-19 vaccine. The protocol was immunoSEQ multiplex PCR, while the TCRdb copy is restricted to in-frame clones and leaves out a portion. The data contain roughly 130,000 clones, over 75% of them singletons. The sequences come from peripheral blood, collected on day 0 of AZD1222 vaccination. The receptors come from an adult in good health.

CDR3 protein: CASSQGGGASFGYTF. Written as DNA, the CDR3 is TGTGCCAGTAGTCAGGGAGGGGGCGCATCTTTTGGCTACACCTTC. The rearrangement joins TRBV19 to TRBJ1-2, with 7 bases identical to TRBD1. CDR3 length: 15 residues. Losses at the gene ends were 5 bases for V and 7 bases for J; bases not matched to a gene: 13. The germline CDR1 and CDR2 sequences are LNHDA and SQIVND (reference sequence).

The chain combines TRBV7-9 with TRBJ2-7; perhaps TRBD2 as D (6 bases). V dropped 3 bases and J dropped 2 bases, with 14 bases sitting between them. The CDR3 length is 15 residues. Germline CDR1 is SEHNR and CDR2 is FQNEAQ (reference sequence). CDR3 sequence reads: CASSLGGDGAYEQYF. For the CDR3, the DNA is TGTGCCAGCAGCTTGGGCGGGGACGGGGCCTACGAGCAGTACTTC.

The V call is TRBV10-2, the J call TRBJ1-5; D ambiguous. The CDR3 has 15 residues. The V end was cut by 3 bases, the J end by 6 bases, with 15 bases between. Germline values: CDR1 WSHSY, CDR2 SAAADI. CDR3 in DNA: TGCGCCAGCAGTGAATCCAGCTCCGGCGGTCAGCCCCAGCATTTT. This encodes CASSESSSGGQPQHF.

Here the CDR3 DNA reads TGTGCCAGCAAACATCCCAATCAGCCCCAGCATTTT. This encodes CASKHPNQPQHF. The chain is built from TRBV12-3 or TRBV12-4 and TRBJ1-5, with D unresolved. The CDR3 length is 12 residues. Trimming took 7 bases from V and 3 from J, leaving 7 bases between them.

This clone appeared a single time. This chain links TRBV28 with TRBJ1-1, with a possible D match to TRBD1 (5 bases). This CDR3 spans 15 amino acids. V lost 3 bases to trimming and J lost 4 bases, with 15 bases between them. Germline V gene sequence: CDR1 MDHEN, CDR2 SYDVKM. The CDR3, as DNA: TGTGCCAGCAGTTTTGGTCTTGGGGGGGGCACTGAAGCTTTCTTT. Translating gives CASSFGLGGGTEAFF. Full variable domain (remainder filled in from reference TRBV28 and TRBJ1-1): DVKVTQSSRYLVKRTGEKVFLECVQDMDHENMFWYRQDPGLGLRLIYFSYDVKMKEKGDIPEGYSVSREKKERFSLILESASTNQTSMYLCASSFGLGGGTEAFFGQGTRLTVV.

The chain couples TRBV7-6 to TRBJ1-3; no firm D call. Germline CDR1 SGHVS, CDR2 FNYEAQ. The V end was cut by 5 bases, the J end by 5 bases, with 4 bases between. The CDR3 contains 11 residues. Written as DNA, the CDR3 is TGTGCCAGCAGCCCCCGAAACACCATATATTTT. The encoded protein is CASSPRNTIYF.

This chain joins TRBV21-1 and TRBJ1-2. TRBV21-1 is a documented pseudogene. The CDR3 contains 15 residues. The chain's CDR3 is CASSKGGWGRYGYTF. The CDR3 DNA reads TGTGCCAGCAGCAAAGGGGGATGGGGACGATATGGCTACACCTTC.

The rearrangement links TRBV9 to TRBJ2-3; 14 bases match TRBD2. Germline V gene lookup returns CDR1 SGDLS and CDR2 YYNGEE. This CDR3 is 16 amino acids long. The V and J ends lost 3 bases and 2 bases, in that order; junction bases with no gene match: 2. The CDR3 sequence is CASSAGLAGDTDTQYF. The CDR3 bases are TGTGCCAGCAGCGCGGGACTAGCGGGGGACACAGATACGCAGTATTTT.

The chain has TRBV3-1 (or the pseudogene TRBV3-2) and TRBJ1-5; D call uncertain. V lost 3 bases and J lost 5, with 17 bases in between. Germline V gene lookup returns CDR1 LGHDT and CDR2 YNNKEL (reference sequence). This CDR3 region has 16 residues. CDR3 protein: CASSHYLDPPDQPQHF. CDR3 nucleotide sequence: TGTGCCAGCAGCCACTATTTAGATCCCCCCGATCAGCCCCAGCATTTT.

The CDR3 is CASSLSPTGNQPQHF. In DNA, the CDR3 is TGTGCCAGCAGTTTATCACCGACAGGGAATCAGCCCCAGCATTTT. The gene calls are TRBV27 and TRBJ1-5; 7 bases map to TRBD1. Germline CDR1 reads MNHEY; CDR2 reads SMNVEV (reference sequence). The CDR3 runs to 15 residues. The trim removed 0 bases at V and 4 bases at J, leaving 3 bases unmatched.

The chain couples TRBV14 to TRBJ2-3; D may match TRBD1 or TRBD2 (5 bases each). This CDR3 is 14 amino acids long. Trimming shortened V by 0 bases and J by 6 bases, and 10 bases separated the two germline ends. The germline V gene encodes CDR1 SGHDN and CDR2 FVKESK. The CDR3: CASSQEKGTDTQYF. The CDR3 DNA follows: TGTGCCAGCAGCCAAGAAAAGGGGACGGATACGCAGTATTTT.

The chain combines TRBV5-1 with TRBJ2-5; 10 bases are shared with TRBD2. Germline trimming cut 5 bases from V and 4 bases from J; bases unmatched to any gene: 2. CDR3 size: 13 residues. Germline CDR1 and CDR2: SGHRS and YFSETQ. The CDR3 nucleotides are TGCGCCAGCAGACTAGCGGGACCAGAGACCCAGTACTTC. This sequence encodes CASRLAGPETQYF.

This chain uses TRBV18 with TRBJ1-1; 7 bases are a match to TRBD1. The CDR3 contains 13 residues. CDR1 is KGHSH and CDR2 is LQKENI in the germline V gene. V lost 6 bases to trimming and J lost 2 bases; unmatched junction nucleotides: 3. CDR3 nucleotides: TGTGCCAGCTCCACAGGGGAAAACACTGAAGCTTTCTTT. Residues: CASSTGENTEAFF.

This chain uses TRBV5-1 with TRBJ2-3, with D hard to call. Trimming pared 4 bases from V and 2 bases from J, leaving 8 bases between. The CDR3 consists of 13 residues. From germline, CDR1 is SGHRS and CDR2 YFSETQ. The CDR3 spells CASSPRPTDTQYF. The CDR3 DNA reads TGCGCCAGCAGCCCTAGACCCACAGATACGCAGTATTTT.

J is TRBJ1-1 and V is TRBV19; tentative D call: TRBD1 (5 bases). The CDR3 is made up of 15 amino acids. Between the trimmed V and J ends, which lost 5 bases and 4 bases, there was a span of 17 bases. The germline CDR1 and CDR2 sequences are LNHDA and SQIVND (reference sequence). The CDR3 protein is CASSPQSAGATEAFF. The DNA of the CDR3 is TGTGCCAGTAGTCCCCAGTCCGCCGGGGCCACTGAAGCTTTCTTT.

V is TRBV27 and J is TRBJ2-5; D might be TRBD2 (6 bases). CDR1 is MNHEY and CDR2 is SMNVEV in the germline V gene (reference sequence). Trimming took off 5 bases at V and 4 bases at J, with 14 bases between the two ends. The CDR3 covers 14 residues. DNA for the CDR3: TGTGCCAGCAGTCCGGGACTCGGGGGAGAGACCCAGTACTTC. Its translation: CASSPGLGGETQYF.

V usage is TRBV28 and J usage is TRBJ1-2, with D uncertain. CDR3 length: 15 amino acids. Trimming cost V 1 base and J 2 bases, with 11 bases left between them. The germline V gene encodes CDR1 MDHEN and CDR2 SYDVKM. CDR3 DNA: TGTGCCAGCAGTTTATCGGCCCCCGGCAACTATGGCTACACCTTC. Translation: CASSLSAPGNYGYTF.

V usage is TRBV4-3 and J usage is TRBJ2-2, with TRBD2 identical over 8 bases. Germline lookup yields CDR1 LGHNA and CDR2 YSLEER. The CDR3 length is 17 residues. J lost 4 bases, V lost 5 bases, and 12 bases had no gene match. This CDR3 reads CASSSAPAGGGTGELFF. The CDR3 DNA sequence: TGCGCCAGCAGCTCGGCCCCCGCGGGAGGCGGCACCGGGGAGCTGTTTTTT.

The V and J genes are TRBV5-1 and TRBJ2-5; D is perhaps TRBD1 or TRBD2 (5 bases each). Trimming took off 4 bases at V and 2 bases at J, with 9 bases between the two ends. The CDR3 is 13 residues long. Germline CDR1 SGHRS, CDR2 YFSETQ. The CDR3 bases are TGCGCCAGCAGCGTGAGGGGTCAAGAGACCCAGTACTTC. It codes for CASSVRGQETQYF. Full variable domain (outside the CDR3, taken from reference TRBV5-1 and TRBJ2-5): KAGVTQTPRYLIKTRGQQVTLSCSPISGHRSVSWYQQTPGQGLQFLFEYFSETQRNKGNFPGRFSGRQFSNSRSEMNVSTLELGDSALYLCASSVRGQETQYFGPGTRLLVL.

The rearrangement joins TRBV19 to TRBJ2-7, with D unresolved. Trimming took 3 bases from V and 4 from J, leaving 10 bases between them. The CDR3 sequence is 13 residues long. Germline CDR1 reads LNHDA; CDR2 reads SQIVND (reference sequence). The DNA for the CDR3 is TGTGCCAGTAGTATCGAATTCGGGTACGAGCAGTACTTC. Protein sequence: CASSIEFGYEQYF.

This clone was seen a few times. The chain uses TRBV7-2 and TRBJ1-2; D perhaps matches TRBD1 (5 bases). This CDR3 region has 15 residues. With 1 base removed from V and 2 bases from J, the gap between germline ends came to 11 bases. The V gene's germline CDR1 is SGHTA and CDR2 FQGNSA. The CDR3 sequence: CASSLEQGPNYGYTF. In DNA, the CDR3 is TGTGCCAGCAGCTTAGAGCAGGGTCCGAACTATGGCTACACCTTC.

The rearrangement uses TRBV19 and TRBJ2-1; unclear D gene. Germline V gives CDR1 LNHDA, CDR2 SQIVND (reference sequence). The CDR3 consists of 13 residues. Trimming cost V 5 bases and J 8 bases, with 13 bases left between them. The CDR3 nucleotides are TGTGCCAGTAGTCCGACATTTTCTGATGAGCAGTTCTTC. Protein: CASSPTFSDEQFF.

This clone has just a few counts. The rearrangement joins TRBV7-2 to TRBJ2-1; 15 bases map to TRBD2. J was trimmed by 13 bases and V by 2 bases; bases with no gene match: 15. The CDR3 extends over 18 amino acids. Germline CDR1 is SGHTA and CDR2 is FQGNSA. The CDR3 bases are TGTGCCAGCAGCTTATTCCGGTTGGGGACTAGCGGGAGGTCAGAACAGTTCTTC. This codes for CASSLFRLGTSGRSEQFF.

This clone was observed a single time. CDR3 region: CAWRDGGEQFF. In nucleotides, the CDR3 is TGTGCCTGGAGGGACGGCGGTGAGCAGTTCTTC. The chain couples TRBV30 to TRBJ2-1; no definite D call. The CDR3 totals 11 residues. The V and J ends lost 3 bases and 9 bases respectively, with 9 bases between them. Looked up from germline, CDR1 is GTSNPN and CDR2 is SVGIG (reference sequence).

The chain has TRBV4-3 and TRBJ2-7; a possible D gene is TRBD2 (5 bases). CDR3 size: 14 residues. V gave up 0 bases and J gave up 2 bases, with 8 bases separating them. CDR1 LGHNA and CDR2 YSLEER come from the germline V gene. The DNA for the CDR3 is TGCGCCAGCAGCCAAGAGCCCGGGGCCTACGAGCAGTACTTC. It translates to CASSQEPGAYEQYF.

This chain connects TRBV6-5 to TRBJ2-7; unclear D gene. The length of the CDR3 is 13 residues. Trimming shortened V by 2 bases and J by 2 bases, and 7 bases separated the two germline ends. The germline CDR1 and CDR2 sequences are MNHEY and SVGAGI. This CDR3 reads CASSYTATYEQYF. CDR3 DNA sequence: TGTGCCAGCAGTTACACAGCGACCTACGAGCAGTACTTC.

The V gene is TRBV5-4, the J gene TRBJ1-5; possible D gene TRBD1, 5 bases. CDR3 length: 15 amino acids. Germline V gene lookup returns CDR1 SGHNT and CDR2 YYREEE (reference sequence). Trimming took 0 bases from V and 5 from J, leaving 12 bases between them. The CDR3 region is CASSLVPGEDQPQHF. The CDR3 coding sequence is TGTGCCAGCAGCTTGGTTCCGGGGGAAGATCAGCCCCAGCATTTT.

V gene TRBV30 combines with J gene TRBJ1-1; D gene ambiguous. Germline lookup yields CDR1 GTSNPN and CDR2 SVGIG (reference sequence). This CDR3 comprises 15 residues. V lost 2 bases to trimming and J lost 2 bases, with 15 bases between them. In DNA, the CDR3 is TGTGCCTGGAGTACCCCGTTTGGGTCCAACACTGAAGCTTTCTTT. Translated, it gives CAWSTPFGSNTEAFF.

The chain carries TRBV5-8 and TRBJ2-3, with TRBD1 matching 9 bases. In germline, CDR1 is SGHTS, CDR2 YDEGEE. J was trimmed by 5 bases and V by 2 bases; bases with no gene match: 3. The CDR3 sequence is 14 residues long. CDR3 nucleotides: TGTGCCAGCAGCTTCAGGGACAGGGAAGATACGCAGTATTTT. This sequence encodes CASSFRDREDTQYF.

The chain recombines TRBV11-2 with TRBJ2-2, with D tentatively TRBD1 (5 bases). CDR3 length equals 13 residues. Germline values: CDR1 SGHAT, CDR2 FQNNGV. V lost 2 bases, J lost 7 bases, and 8 bases lay in between. The CDR3 is CASSLQGFGELFF. CDR3 nucleotide sequence: TGTGCCAGCAGCTTACAGGGCTTCGGGGAGCTGTTTTTT. Based on the CDR3 plus reference TRBV11-2 and TRBJ2-2, the full variable domain is EAGVAQSPRYKIIEKRQSVAFWCNPISGHATLYWYQQILGQGPKLLIQFQNNGVVDDSQLPKDRFSAERLKGVDSTLKIQPAKLEDSAVYLCASSLQGFGELFFGEGSRLTVL.

In its sample, this clone was seen once. The rearrangement joins TRBV5-1 to TRBJ2-1, with D tentatively TRBD2 (5 bases). The CDR3 is 14 residues long. Germline CDR1 SGHRS, CDR2 YFSETQ. V gave up 2 bases and J gave up 5 bases, with 11 bases separating them. The CDR3 loop is CASSFLGSDNEQFF. The CDR3 nucleotides are TGCGCCAGCAGCTTCTTAGGGAGTGACAATGAGCAGTTCTTC.

The chain joins TRBV6-5 to TRBJ1-4; TRBD1 matches 8 bases. The V gene's germline CDR1 is MNHEY and CDR2 SVGAGI. This CDR3 is 15 amino acids long. V dropped 0 bases and J dropped 14; count of bases not matched to a gene: 11. Here the CDR3 reads CASSYSTLQGAVLFF. CDR3 DNA: TGTGCCAGCAGTTACTCCACCCTCCAGGGGGCCGTCCTGTTTTTT.